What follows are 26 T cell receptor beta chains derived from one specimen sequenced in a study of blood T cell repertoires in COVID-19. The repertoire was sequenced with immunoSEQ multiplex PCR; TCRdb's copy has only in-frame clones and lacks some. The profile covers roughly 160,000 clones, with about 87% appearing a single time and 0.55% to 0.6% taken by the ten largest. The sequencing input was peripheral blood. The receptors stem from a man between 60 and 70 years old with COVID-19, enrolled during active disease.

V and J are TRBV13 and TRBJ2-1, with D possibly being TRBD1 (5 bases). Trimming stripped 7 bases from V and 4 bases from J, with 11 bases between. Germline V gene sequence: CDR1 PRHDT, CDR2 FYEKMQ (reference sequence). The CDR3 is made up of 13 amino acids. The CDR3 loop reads CASTRTIYNEQFF. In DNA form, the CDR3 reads TGTGCCAGCACCAGGACAATTTACAATGAGCAGTTCTTC.

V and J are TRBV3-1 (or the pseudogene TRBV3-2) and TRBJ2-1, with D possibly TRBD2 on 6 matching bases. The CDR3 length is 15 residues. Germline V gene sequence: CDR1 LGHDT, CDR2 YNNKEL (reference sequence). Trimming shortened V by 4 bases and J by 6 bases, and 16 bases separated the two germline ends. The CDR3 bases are TGTGCCAGCAGCCTAACGGGACTTGCTTCCAATGAGCAGTTCTTC. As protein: CASSLTGLASNEQFF.

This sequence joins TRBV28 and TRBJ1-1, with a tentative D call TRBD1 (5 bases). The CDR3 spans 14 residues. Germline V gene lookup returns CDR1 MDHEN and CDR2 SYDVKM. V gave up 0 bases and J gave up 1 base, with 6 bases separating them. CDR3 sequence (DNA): TGTGCCAGCAGTTTATGGGACAAGAACACTGAAGCTTTCTTT. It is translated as CASSLWDKNTEAFF.

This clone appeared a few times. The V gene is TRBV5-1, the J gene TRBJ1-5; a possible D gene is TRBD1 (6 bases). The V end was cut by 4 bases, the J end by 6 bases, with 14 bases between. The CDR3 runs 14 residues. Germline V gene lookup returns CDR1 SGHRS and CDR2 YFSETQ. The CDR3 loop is CASSTVGGLQPQHF. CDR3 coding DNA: TGCGCCAGCAGCACGGTGGGGGGGCTTCAGCCCCAGCATTTT.

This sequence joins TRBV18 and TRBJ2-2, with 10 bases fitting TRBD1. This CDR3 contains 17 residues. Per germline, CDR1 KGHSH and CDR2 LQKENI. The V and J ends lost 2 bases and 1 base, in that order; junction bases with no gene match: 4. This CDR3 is CASSPARTGGNTGELFF. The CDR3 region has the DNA TGTGCCAGCTCACCAGCCCGGACAGGGGGGAACACCGGGGAGCTGTTTTTT. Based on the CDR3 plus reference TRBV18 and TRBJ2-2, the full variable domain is NAGVMQNPRHLVRRRGQEARLRCSPMKGHSHVYWYRQLPEEGLKFMVYLQKENIIDESGMPKERFSAEFPKEGPSILRIQQVVRGDSAAYFCASSPARTGGNTGELFFGEGSRLTVL.

As DNA, the CDR3 is TGTGCCAGCAGCCGCGCGAATAACTATGGCTACACCTTC. Its translation is CASSRANNYGYTF. The V call is TRBV12-3 or TRBV12-4, the J call TRBJ1-2; D gene unclear. The CDR3 runs 13 residues. V lost 6 bases to trimming and J lost 1 base, with 9 bases between them.

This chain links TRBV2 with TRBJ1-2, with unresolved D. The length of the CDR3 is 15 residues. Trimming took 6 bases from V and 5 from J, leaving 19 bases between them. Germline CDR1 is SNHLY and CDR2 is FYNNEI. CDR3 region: CASSPSPSPGYGYTF. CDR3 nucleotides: TGTGCCAGCAGCCCTTCTCCCTCCCCCGGGTATGGCTACACCTTC.

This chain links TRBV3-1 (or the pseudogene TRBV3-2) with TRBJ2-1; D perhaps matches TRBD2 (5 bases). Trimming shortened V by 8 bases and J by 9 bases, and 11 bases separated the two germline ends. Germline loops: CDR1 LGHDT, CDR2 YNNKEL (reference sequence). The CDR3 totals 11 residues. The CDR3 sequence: CASSLAFEQFF. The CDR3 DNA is TGTGCCAGCTCTCTAGCATTTGAGCAGTTCTTC.

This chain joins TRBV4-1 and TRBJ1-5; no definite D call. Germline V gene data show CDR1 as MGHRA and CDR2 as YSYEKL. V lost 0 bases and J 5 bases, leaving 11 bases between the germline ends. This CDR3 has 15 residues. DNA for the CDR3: TGCGCCAGCAGCCAAGATGGGCAGGTCTATCAGCCCCAGCATTTT. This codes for CASSQDGQVYQPQHF.

The CDR3 DNA is TGTGCCAGCAGAGAGGGACAGATTAACACTGAAGCTTTCTTT. As protein: CASREGQINTEAFF. The V and J genes are TRBV2 and TRBJ1-1; 7 bases fit TRBD1. Looked up from germline, CDR1 is SNHLY and CDR2 is FYNNEI. The CDR3 loop spans 14 amino acids. J gave up 2 bases and V 6 bases, and 6 bases lay outside the gene matches.

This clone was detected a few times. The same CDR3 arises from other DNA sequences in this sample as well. The DNA for the CDR3 is TGTGCCAGCGGAACAGGGTTAACTAATGAAAAACTGTTTTTT. The encoded protein is CASGTGLTNEKLFF. This chain connects TRBV2 to TRBJ1-4; TRBD1 might be the D (6 bases). The CDR3 contains 14 residues. Germline V CDR1 and CDR2: SNHLY, FYNNEI. Trimming removed 8 bases at V and 1 base at J, with 11 bases between.

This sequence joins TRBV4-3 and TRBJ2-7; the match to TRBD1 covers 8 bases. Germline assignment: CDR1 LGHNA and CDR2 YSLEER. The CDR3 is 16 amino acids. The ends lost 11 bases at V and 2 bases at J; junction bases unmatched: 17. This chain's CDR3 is CAGQEQGVIWAYEQYF. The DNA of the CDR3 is TGCGCCGGGCAGGAACAGGGGGTGATCTGGGCCTACGAGCAGTACTTC.

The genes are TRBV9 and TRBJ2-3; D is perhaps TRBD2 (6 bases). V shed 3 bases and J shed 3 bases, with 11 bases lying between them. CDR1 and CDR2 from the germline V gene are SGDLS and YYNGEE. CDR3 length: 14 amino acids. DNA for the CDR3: TGTGCCAGCAGCGATCGACTAGATACAGATACGCAGTATTTT. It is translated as CASSDRLDTDTQYF. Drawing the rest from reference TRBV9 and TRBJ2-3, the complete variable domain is DSGVTQTPKHLITATGQRVTLRCSPRSGDLSVYWYQQSLDQGLQFLIQYYNGEERAKGNILERFSAQQFPDLHSELNLSSLELGDSALYFCASSDRLDTDTQYFGPGTRLTVL.

CDR3 coding DNA: TGTGCCACGGGACAGGCCAATTCACCCCTCCACTTT. It codes for CATGQANSPLHF. The V and J genes are TRBV19 and TRBJ1-6; TRBD1 matches at 8 bases. The trim removed 10 bases at V and 7 bases at J, leaving 3 bases unmatched. The V gene's germline CDR1 is LNHDA and CDR2 SQIVND (reference sequence). CDR3 size: 12 residues.

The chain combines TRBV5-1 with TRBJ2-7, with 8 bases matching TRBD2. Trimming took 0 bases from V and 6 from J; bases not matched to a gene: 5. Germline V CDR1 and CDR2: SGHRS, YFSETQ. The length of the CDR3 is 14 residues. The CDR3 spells CASSLAAAGGEQYF. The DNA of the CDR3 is TGCGCCAGCAGCTTGGCCGCGGCGGGGGGCGAGCAGTACTTC. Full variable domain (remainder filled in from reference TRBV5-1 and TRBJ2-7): KAGVTQTPRYLIKTRGQQVTLSCSPISGHRSVSWYQQTPGQGLQFLFEYFSETQRNKGNFPGRFSGRQFSNSRSEMNVSTLELGDSALYLCASSLAAAGGEQYFGPGTRLTVT.

The CDR3 coding sequence is TGTGCCAGCAGTTCAGACAGGGTAGCGGTTTCACCCCTCCACTTT. Encoded protein: CASSSDRVAVSPLHF. This rearrangement joins TRBV27 to TRBJ1-6; 7 bases are a match to TRBD1. This CDR3 is built from 15 residues. Germline lookup yields CDR1 MNHEY and CDR2 SMNVEV (reference sequence). V shed 4 bases and J 9 bases; nucleotides not matched to a gene: 9.

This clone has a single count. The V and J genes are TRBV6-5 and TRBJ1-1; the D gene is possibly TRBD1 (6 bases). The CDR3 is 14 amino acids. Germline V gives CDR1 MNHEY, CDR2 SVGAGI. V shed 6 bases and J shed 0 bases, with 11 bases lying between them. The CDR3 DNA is TGTGCCAGCAGGCCGGGACACCTGAACACTGAAGCTTTCTTT. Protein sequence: CASRPGHLNTEAFF.

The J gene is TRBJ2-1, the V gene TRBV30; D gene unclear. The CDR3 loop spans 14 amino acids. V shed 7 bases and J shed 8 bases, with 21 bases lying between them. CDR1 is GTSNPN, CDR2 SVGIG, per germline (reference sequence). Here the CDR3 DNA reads TGTGCCTCCGTAGCTGGCGGTTCTTTGGATGAGCAGTTCTTC. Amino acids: CASVAGGSLDEQFF.

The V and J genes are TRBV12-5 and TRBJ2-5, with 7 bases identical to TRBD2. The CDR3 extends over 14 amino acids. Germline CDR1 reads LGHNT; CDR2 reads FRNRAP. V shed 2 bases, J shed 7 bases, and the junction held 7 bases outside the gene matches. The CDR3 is CASGLTGGRATQYF. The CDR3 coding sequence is TGTGCTAGTGGTTTGACGGGGGGTAGGGCGACCCAGTACTTC.

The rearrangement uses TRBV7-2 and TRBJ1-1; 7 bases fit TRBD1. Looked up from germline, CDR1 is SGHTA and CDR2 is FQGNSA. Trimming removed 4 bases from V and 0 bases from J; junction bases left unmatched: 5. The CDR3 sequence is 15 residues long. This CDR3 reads CASSSRQGMNTEAFF. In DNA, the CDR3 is TGTGCCAGCAGCTCAAGACAGGGAATGAACACTGAAGCTTTCTTT.

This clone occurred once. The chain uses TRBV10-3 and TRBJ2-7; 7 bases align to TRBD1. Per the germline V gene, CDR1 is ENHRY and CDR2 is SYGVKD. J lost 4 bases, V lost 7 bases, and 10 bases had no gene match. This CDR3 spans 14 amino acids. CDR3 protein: CAINPGTATYEQYF. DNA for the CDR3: TGTGCCATCAACCCCGGGACAGCTACATACGAGCAGTACTTC.

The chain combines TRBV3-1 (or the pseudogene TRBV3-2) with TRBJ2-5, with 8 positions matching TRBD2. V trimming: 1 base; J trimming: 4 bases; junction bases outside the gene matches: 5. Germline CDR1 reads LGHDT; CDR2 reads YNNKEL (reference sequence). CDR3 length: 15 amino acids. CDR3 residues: CASSQGRGGVETQYF. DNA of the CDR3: TGTGCCAGCAGCCAAGGCCGGGGGGGCGTAGAGACCCAGTACTTC.

The CDR3 protein is CSAGQYNEQFF. CDR3 nucleotide sequence: TGCAGTGCTGGACAGTACAATGAGCAGTTCTTC. The rearrangement links TRBV20-1 to TRBJ2-1; maybe TRBD1 (6 bases). V was trimmed by 5 bases and J by 4 bases, leaving 6 bases between them. The CDR3 length is 11 residues. Germline CDR1 DFQATT, CDR2 SNEGSKA (reference sequence).

The CDR3 is CAWRVPPGNTEAFF. For the CDR3, the DNA is TGTGCCTGGAGGGTCCCCCCAGGGAACACTGAAGCTTTCTTT. The V call is TRBV30, the J call TRBJ1-1, with D unresolved. Germline assignment: CDR1 GTSNPN and CDR2 SVGIG (reference sequence). The CDR3 spans 14 residues. Trimming stripped 3 bases from V and 1 base from J, with 12 bases between.

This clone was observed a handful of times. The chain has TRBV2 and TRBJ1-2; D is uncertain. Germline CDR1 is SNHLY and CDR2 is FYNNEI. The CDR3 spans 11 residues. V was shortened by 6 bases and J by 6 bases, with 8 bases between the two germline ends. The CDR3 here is CASRTDNGYTF. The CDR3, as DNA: TGTGCCAGCAGAACAGACAATGGCTACACCTTC. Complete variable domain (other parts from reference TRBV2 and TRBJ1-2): EPEVTQTPSHQVTQMGQEVILRCVPISNHLYFYWYRQILGQKVEFLVSFYNNEISEKSEIFDDQFSVERPDGSNFTLKIRSTKLEDSAMYFCASRTDNGYTFGSGTRLTVV.

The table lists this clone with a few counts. In nucleotides, the CDR3 is TGTGCCAGCAGCTTTAGAGGGTTTCCCTCCTACGAGCAGTACTTC. Amino acid sequence: CASSFRGFPSYEQYF. V usage is TRBV7-9 and J usage is TRBJ2-7; weak D call: TRBD2 (5 bases). CDR1 SEHNR and CDR2 FQNEAQ come from the germline V gene (reference sequence). This CDR3 has 15 amino acids. The V gene lost 3 bases and the J gene lost 0 bases, with 12 bases spanning the gap.